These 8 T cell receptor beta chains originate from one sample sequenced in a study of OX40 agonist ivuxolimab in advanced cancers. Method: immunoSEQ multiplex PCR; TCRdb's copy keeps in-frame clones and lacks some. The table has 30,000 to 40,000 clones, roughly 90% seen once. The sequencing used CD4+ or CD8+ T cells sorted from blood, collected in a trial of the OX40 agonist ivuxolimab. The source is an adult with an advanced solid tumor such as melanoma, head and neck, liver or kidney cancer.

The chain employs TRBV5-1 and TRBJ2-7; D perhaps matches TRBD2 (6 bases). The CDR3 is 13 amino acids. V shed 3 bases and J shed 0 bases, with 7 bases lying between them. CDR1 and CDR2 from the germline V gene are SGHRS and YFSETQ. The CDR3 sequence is CASSWEASYEQYF. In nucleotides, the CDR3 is TGCGCCAGCAGCTGGGAGGCCTCCTACGAGCAGTACTTC.

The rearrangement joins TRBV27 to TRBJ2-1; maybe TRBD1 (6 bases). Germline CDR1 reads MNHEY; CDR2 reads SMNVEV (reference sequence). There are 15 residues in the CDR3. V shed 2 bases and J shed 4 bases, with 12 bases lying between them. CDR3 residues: CASSLHVDRYNEQFF. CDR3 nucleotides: TGTGCCAGCAGTTTACATGTCGACAGGTACAATGAGCAGTTCTTC.

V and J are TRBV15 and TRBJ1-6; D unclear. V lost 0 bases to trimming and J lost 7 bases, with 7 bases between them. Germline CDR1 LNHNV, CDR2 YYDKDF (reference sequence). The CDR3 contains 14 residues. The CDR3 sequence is CATSRDGSNSPLHF. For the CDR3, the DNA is TGTGCCACCAGCAGAGATGGGTCGAATTCACCCCTCCACTTT.

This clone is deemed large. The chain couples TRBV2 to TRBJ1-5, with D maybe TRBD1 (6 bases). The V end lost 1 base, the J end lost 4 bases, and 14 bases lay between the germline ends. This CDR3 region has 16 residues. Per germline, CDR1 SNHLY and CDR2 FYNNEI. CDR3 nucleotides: TGTGCCAGCAGTGAAGGCATGACAGGAAGAAATCAGCCCCAGCATTTT. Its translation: CASSEGMTGRNQPQHF. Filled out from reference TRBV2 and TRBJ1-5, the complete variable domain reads EPEVTQTPSHQVTQMGQEVILRCVPISNHLYFYWYRQILGQKVEFLVSFYNNEISEKSEIFDDQFSVERPDGSNFTLKIRSTKLEDSAMYFCASSEGMTGRNQPQHFGDGTRLSIL.

The CDR3, as DNA: TGCGCCAGCAGCCAACCGGAGTCTTACTCTGGAAACACCATATATTTT. This codes for CASSQPESYSGNTIYF. This chain connects TRBV4-1 to TRBJ1-3; D not resolved. V was clipped by 2 bases and J by 0 bases, with 11 bases between them. There are 16 residues in the CDR3. CDR1 MGHRA and CDR2 YSYEKL come from the germline V gene.

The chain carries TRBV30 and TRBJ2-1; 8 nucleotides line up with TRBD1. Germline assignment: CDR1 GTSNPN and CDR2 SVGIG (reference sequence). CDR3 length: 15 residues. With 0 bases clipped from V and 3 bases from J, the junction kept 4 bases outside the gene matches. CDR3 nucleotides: TGTGCCTGGAGTGTAGACAGGGGACTCTACAATGAGCAGTTCTTC. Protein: CAWSVDRGLYNEQFF.

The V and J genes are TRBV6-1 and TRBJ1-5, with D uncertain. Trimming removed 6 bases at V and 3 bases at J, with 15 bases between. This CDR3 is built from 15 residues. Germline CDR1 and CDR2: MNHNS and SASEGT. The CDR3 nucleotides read TGTGCCAGCAGCCTTGGACGACTAGACAATCAGCCCCAGCATTTT. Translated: CASSLGRLDNQPQHF.

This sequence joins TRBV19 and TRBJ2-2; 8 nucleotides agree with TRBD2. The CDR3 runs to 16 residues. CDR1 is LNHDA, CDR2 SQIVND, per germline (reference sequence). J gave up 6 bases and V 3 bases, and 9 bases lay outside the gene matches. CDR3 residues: CASSITFAGGPGELFF. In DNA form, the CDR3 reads TGTGCCAGTAGTATTACGTTCGCGGGGGGCCCCGGGGAGCTGTTTTTT. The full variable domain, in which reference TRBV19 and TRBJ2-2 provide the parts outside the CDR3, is DGGITQSPKYLFRKEGQNVTLSCEQNLNHDAMYWYRQDPGQGLRLIYYSQIVNDFQKGDIAEGYSVSREKKESFPLTVTSAQKNPTAFYLCASSITFAGGPGELFFGEGSRLTVL.